One sample yielded the 15 T cell receptor beta chains listed below, sequenced in a study of identical twins. TCRdb re-analysed the 5' RACE reads in MiXCR, keeping a single row per CDR3 protein. The repertoire consists of 450,000 to 600,000 distinct CDR3 sequences, with approximately 20% occurring once and the leading ten covering approximately 0.52%. This sample was also put to use in a study of yellow fever vaccine responses in identical twins.

The material sequenced was CD4+ T cells sorted from blood. The receptors were sampled from a woman aged 18-29 years in good health.

This clonotype came up a few times. The rearrangement joins TRBV28 to TRBJ1-3; no clear D gene. The CDR3 extends over 15 amino acids. Per germline, CDR1 MDHEN and CDR2 SYDVKM. The V gene lost 2 bases and the J gene lost 4 bases, with 12 bases spanning the gap. The CDR3 protein is CASSLTRLDGNTIYF. CDR3 bases: TGTGCCAGCAGTTTAACCAGGTTGGACGGAAACACCATATATTTT.

A few counts support this clonotype. This chain links TRBV2 with TRBJ2-3; unclear D gene. V was cut by 6 bases and J by 4 bases, with 23 bases left in between. Germline V gives CDR1 SNHLY, CDR2 FYNNEI. This CDR3 contains 17 residues. The CDR3 loop is CASSLVTINIIPDTQYF. The CDR3 DNA follows: TGTGCCAGCAGCTTGGTTACCATCAACATCATTCCAGATACGCAGTATTTT.

In this sample, this clonotype turned up a few times. This sequence joins TRBV20-1 and TRBJ2-7, with 10 bases lining up with TRBD2. Germline assignment: CDR1 DFQATT and CDR2 SNEGSKA (reference sequence). The ends lost 2 bases at V and 3 bases at J; junction bases unmatched: 1. CDR3 length: 13 residues. The chain's CDR3 is CSARPSGSYEQYF. The CDR3 DNA reads TGCAGTGCTAGACCTAGCGGGAGCTACGAGCAGTACTTC.

The rearrangement joins TRBV5-4 to TRBJ2-7; unclear D gene. Trimming removed 0 bases at V and 4 bases at J, with 11 bases between. Germline V gene data show CDR1 as SGHNT and CDR2 as YYREEE (reference sequence). This CDR3 contains 14 residues. The CDR3 protein is CASSLALRLYEQYV. CDR3 DNA sequence: TGTGCCAGCAGCTTGGCCCTTCGACTGTACGAGCAGTACGTC.

CDR3 region: CASSPGEASSNEQFF. CDR3 DNA: TGTGCCAGCAGCCCCGGCGAGGCTAGCAGCAATGAGCAGTTCTTC. The chain combines TRBV7-2 with TRBJ2-1, with a weak D call TRBD2 (5 bases). This CDR3 has 15 residues. The germline V and J ends were trimmed by 5 bases and 6 bases, with 17 bases remaining between them. The germline gives CDR1 SGHTA, CDR2 FQGNSA. The full variable domain, rest sourced from reference TRBV7-2 and TRBJ2-1, is GAGVSQSPSNKVTEKGKDVELRCDPISGHTALYWYRQSLGQGLEFLIYFQGNSAPDKSGLPSDRFSAERTGGSVSTLTIQRTQQEDSAVYLCASSPGEASSNEQFFGPGTRLTVL.

This clonotype turned up a few times. The chain carries TRBV20-1 and TRBJ1-1; 9 bases align to TRBD1. After removal of 5 bases from V and 3 bases from J, the junction contained 7 bases not matched to a gene. This CDR3 is 14 amino acids long. Germline V gives CDR1 DFQATT, CDR2 SNEGSKA (reference sequence). The CDR3 loop is CSASNRGLDTEAFF. The CDR3 coding sequence is TGCAGTGCTTCCAACAGGGGGCTTGACACTGAAGCTTTCTTT.

Many counts were recorded for this clonotype. This rearrangement joins TRBV3-1 to TRBJ2-3; possibly TRBD2 for D (6 bases). Trimming stripped 3 bases from V and 0 bases from J, with 10 bases between. The CDR3 totals 15 residues. Germline-derived CDR1 and CDR2 are LGHDT and YNNKEL (reference sequence). The CDR3 region is CASSHGGTSTDTQYF. The CDR3 DNA follows: TGTGCCAGCAGCCATGGGGGGACTAGCACAGATACGCAGTATTTT.

The chain is built from TRBV5-6 and TRBJ1-4; D gene ambiguous. Trimming removed 3 bases at V and 5 bases at J, with 17 bases between. Germline V gene lookup returns CDR1 SGHDT and CDR2 YYEEEE. The CDR3 consists of 16 residues. CDR3 nucleotide sequence: TGTGCCAGCAGCTACTCGCCGGACGGATTAAATGAAAAACTGTTTTTT. This encodes CASSYSPDGLNEKLFF.

This clonotype was seen only a few times. V usage is TRBV2 and J usage is TRBJ2-1, with no clear D. Germline CDR1 reads SNHLY; CDR2 reads FYNNEI. V lost 0 bases to trimming and J lost 0 bases, with 6 bases between them. The CDR3 runs to 15 residues. CDR3 sequence: CASSEAVGSYNEQFF. The CDR3 DNA is TGTGCCAGCAGTGAAGCGGTGGGCTCCTACAATGAGCAGTTCTTC.

The gene calls are TRBV25-1 and TRBJ2-1, with 9 bases matching TRBD2. The CDR3 totals 15 residues. Germline V CDR1 and CDR2: MGHDK, SYGVNS. V shed 5 bases and J 2 bases; nucleotides not matched to a gene: 4. For the CDR3, the DNA is TGTGCCAGCAGTCTGCGGGAGGGGGCCTACAATGAGCAGTTCTTC. Its translation is CASSLREGAYNEQFF. The full variable domain, in which reference TRBV25-1 and TRBJ2-1 provide the parts outside the CDR3, is EADIYQTPRYLVIGTGKKITLECSQTMGHDKMYWYQQDPGMELHLIHYSYGVNSTEKGDLSSESTVSRIRTEHFPLTLESARPSHTSQYLCASSLREGAYNEQFFGPGTRLTVL.

Of note for this clonotype: An end of the junction does not agree with germline; a read error may underlie this. The genes are TRBV6-6 and TRBJ1-1; 7 bases align to TRBD1. The CDR3 length is 12 residues. CDR1 MNHNY and CDR2 SVGAGI come from the germline V gene (reference sequence). The CDR3 region is CASREGQSEARF. CDR3 DNA: TGTGCCAGCAGAGAGGGACAGAGTGAAGCTCGCTTT.

The gene calls are TRBV4-2 and TRBJ2-5; 8 bases align to TRBD1. The V and J ends lost 4 bases and 4 bases, in that order; junction bases with no gene match: 11. This CDR3 is 16 amino acids long. Germline-derived CDR1 and CDR2 are LGHNA and YNFKEQ. The CDR3 DNA reads TGTGCCAGCAGCCTACATGCCGGACAGGGAGGAGAGACCCAGTACTTC. This codes for CASSLHAGQGGETQYF.

This chain links TRBV20-1 with TRBJ2-5; TRBD2 matches 8 bases. V dropped 3 bases and J dropped 5; count of bases not matched to a gene: 8. The CDR3 runs 14 residues. The germline gives CDR1 DFQATT, CDR2 SNEGSKA (reference sequence). The CDR3 nucleotides are TGCAGTGCTAGTCCGTCGGGGGGGGAGGAGACCCAGTACTTC. Translating it yields CSASPSGGEETQYF.

This clonotype occurred a few times. The rearrangement uses TRBV12-3 or TRBV12-4 and TRBJ2-6; tentatively, D is TRBD1 or TRBD2 (5 bases each). V was pared by 11 bases and J by 0 bases, with 29 bases between. The CDR3 sequence is 20 residues long. CDR3 residues: CAGPGLTQTAKSSGANVLTF. CDR3 sequence (DNA): TGTGCCGGGCCGGGGCTGACCCAAACCGCCAAAAGCTCTGGGGCCAACGTCCTGACTTTC.

This clonotype was counted only a few times. The rearrangement links TRBV27 to TRBJ2-1, with TRBD1 identical over 9 bases. The CDR3 sequence is 15 residues long. Trimming removed 6 bases from V and 4 bases from J; junction bases left unmatched: 7. CDR1 and CDR2 (germline): MNHEY, SMNVEV (reference sequence). CDR3 sequence reads: CASRTGQGSYNEQFF. CDR3 sequence (DNA): TGTGCCAGCAGGACGGGACAGGGCTCTTACAATGAGCAGTTCTTC.